The sequence of this TCR beta chain was determined in a study of CXCR3-negative and CXCR3-positive naive CD8 T cells. The study made its TRB cDNA libraries by 5' RACE, adding UMI labels. TCRdb reanalyzed the 5' RACE reads and collapses them to one entry per CDR3 protein, without DNA. This repertoire includes over 45,000 distinct CDR3 sequences. General study points: With respect to TRBV-TRBJ usage, naive CXCR3-negative and CXCR3-positive cells were similar; memory differed.

CDR3 size: 16 residues. CDR1 is MNHNS, CDR2 SASEGT, per germline. Concerning this clonotype itself: Its specificity is unknown.

Sequencing was performed on memory CD8+ T cells from blood. This sequence was found in a human donor in good health. Some clones in this sample may be carry-over from other donors' samples. The rearrangement links TRBV6-1 to TRBJ1-3. The CDR3 is CASSEAMGSSRNTIYF.